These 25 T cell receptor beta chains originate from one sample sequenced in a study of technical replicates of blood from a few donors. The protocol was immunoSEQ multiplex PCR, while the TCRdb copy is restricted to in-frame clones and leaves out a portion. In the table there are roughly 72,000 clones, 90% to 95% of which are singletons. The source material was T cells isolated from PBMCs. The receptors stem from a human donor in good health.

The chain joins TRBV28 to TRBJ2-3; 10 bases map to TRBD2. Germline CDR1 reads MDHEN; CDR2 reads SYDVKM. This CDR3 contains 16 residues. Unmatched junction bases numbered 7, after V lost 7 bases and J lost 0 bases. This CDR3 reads CASTFRTSGSTDTQYF. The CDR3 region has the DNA TGTGCCAGCACCTTTAGGACTAGCGGAAGCACAGATACGCAGTATTTT.

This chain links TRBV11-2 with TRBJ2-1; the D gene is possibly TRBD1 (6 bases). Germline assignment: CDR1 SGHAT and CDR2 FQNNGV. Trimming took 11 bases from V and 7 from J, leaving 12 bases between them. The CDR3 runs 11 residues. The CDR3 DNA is TGTGCCGGTGGGGGCTGGAATGAGCAGTTCTTC. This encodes CAGGGWNEQFF.

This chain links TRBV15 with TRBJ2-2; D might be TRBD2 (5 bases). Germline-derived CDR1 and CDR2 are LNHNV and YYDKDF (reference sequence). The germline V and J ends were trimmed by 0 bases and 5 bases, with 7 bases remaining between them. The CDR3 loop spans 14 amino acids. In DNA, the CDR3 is TGTGCCACCAGCAGAGATCTAGCAACCGGGGAGCTGTTTTTT. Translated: CATSRDLATGELFF.

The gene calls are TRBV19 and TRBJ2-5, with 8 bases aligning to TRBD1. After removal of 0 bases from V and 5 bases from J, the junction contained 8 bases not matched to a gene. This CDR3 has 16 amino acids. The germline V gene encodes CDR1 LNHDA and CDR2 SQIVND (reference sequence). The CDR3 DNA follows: TGTGCCAGTAGTATAGATCAGGGGGCTGAGGGGGAGACCCAGTACTTC. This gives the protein CASSIDQGAEGETQYF.

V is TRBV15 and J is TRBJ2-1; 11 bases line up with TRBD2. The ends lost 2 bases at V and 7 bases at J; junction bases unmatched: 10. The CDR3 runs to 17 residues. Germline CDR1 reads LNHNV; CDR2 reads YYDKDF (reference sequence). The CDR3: CATSRSLAGGPGNEQFF. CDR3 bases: TGTGCCACCAGCAGATCATTAGCGGGAGGGCCCGGAAATGAGCAGTTCTTC.

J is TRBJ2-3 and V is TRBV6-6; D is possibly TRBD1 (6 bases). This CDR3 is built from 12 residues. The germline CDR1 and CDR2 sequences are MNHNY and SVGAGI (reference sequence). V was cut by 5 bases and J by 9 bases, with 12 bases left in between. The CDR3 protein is CASSPGTSTQYF. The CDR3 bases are TGTGCCAGCAGTCCTGGGACATCAACGCAGTATTTT.

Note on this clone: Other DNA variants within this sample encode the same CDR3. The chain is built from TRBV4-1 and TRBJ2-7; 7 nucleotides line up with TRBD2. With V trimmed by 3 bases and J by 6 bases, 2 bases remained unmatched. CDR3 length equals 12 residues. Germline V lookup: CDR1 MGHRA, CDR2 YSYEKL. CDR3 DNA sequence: TGCGCCAGCAGCCAGGGGGGGGGCGAGCAGTACTTC. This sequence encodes CASSQGGGEQYF.

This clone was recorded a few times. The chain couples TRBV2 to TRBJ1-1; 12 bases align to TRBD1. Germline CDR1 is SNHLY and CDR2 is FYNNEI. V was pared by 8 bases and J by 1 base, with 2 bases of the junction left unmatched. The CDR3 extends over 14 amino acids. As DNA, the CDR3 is TGTGCCAGCTCGGGACAGGGGGCGAACACTGAAGCTTTCTTT. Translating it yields CASSGQGANTEAFF.

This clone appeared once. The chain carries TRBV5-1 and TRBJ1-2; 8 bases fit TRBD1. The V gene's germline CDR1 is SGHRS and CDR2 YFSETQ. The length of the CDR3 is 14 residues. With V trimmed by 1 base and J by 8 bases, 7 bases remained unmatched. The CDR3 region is CASSLSRGLVGYTF. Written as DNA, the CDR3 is TGCGCCAGCAGCTTGAGCAGGGGGCTAGTAGGCTACACCTTC.

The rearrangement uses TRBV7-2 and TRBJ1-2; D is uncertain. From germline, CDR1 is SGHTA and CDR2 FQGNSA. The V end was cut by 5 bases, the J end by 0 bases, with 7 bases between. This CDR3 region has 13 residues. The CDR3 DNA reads TGTGCCAGCAGCCTGACATCTAACTATGGCTACACCTTC. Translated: CASSLTSNYGYTF.

This CDR3 reads CASSVEAGGITDTQYF. CDR3 bases: TGTGCCAGCAGCGTAGAAGCGGGAGGGATCACAGATACGCAGTATTTT. V gene TRBV9 combines with J gene TRBJ2-3, with TRBD2 identical over 10 bases. After removal of 0 bases from V and 2 bases from J, the junction contained 3 bases not matched to a gene. Germline V gives CDR1 SGDLS, CDR2 YYNGEE. The CDR3 runs to 16 residues.

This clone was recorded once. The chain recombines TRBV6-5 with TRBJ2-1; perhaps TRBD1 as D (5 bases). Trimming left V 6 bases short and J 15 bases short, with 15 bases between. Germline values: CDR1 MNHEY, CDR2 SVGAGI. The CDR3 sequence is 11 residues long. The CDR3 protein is CASSQGYERFF. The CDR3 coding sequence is TGTGCCAGCAGCCAGGGATACGAGAGGTTCTTC.

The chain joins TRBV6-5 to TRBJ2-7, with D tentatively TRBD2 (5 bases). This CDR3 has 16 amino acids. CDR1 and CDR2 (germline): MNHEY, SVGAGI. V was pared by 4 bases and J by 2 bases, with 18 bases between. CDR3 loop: CASSSLSRRATYEQYF. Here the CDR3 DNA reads TGTGCCAGCAGTTCATTATCAAGGCGGGCGACCTACGAGCAGTACTTC.

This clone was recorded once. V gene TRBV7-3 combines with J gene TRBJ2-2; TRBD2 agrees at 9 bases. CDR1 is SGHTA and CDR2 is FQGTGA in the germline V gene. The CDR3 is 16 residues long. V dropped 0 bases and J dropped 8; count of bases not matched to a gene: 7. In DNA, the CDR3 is TGTGCCAGCAGCTTAACGGCGGGAGGGCCGGTGGGGGAGCTGTTTTTT. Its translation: CASSLTAGGPVGELFF.

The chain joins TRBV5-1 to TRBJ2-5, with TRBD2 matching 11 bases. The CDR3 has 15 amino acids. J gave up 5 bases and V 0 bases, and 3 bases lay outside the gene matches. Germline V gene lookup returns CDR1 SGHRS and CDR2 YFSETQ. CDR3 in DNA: TGCGCCAGCAGCTTGGTTACTAGCGGGAGCGAGACCCAGTACTTC. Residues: CASSLVTSGSETQYF.

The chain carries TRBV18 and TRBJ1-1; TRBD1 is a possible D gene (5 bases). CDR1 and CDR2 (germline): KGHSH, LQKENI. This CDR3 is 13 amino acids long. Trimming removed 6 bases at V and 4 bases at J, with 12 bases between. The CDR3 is CASSYQGGTEAFF. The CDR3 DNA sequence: TGTGCCAGCTCTTATCAGGGCGGCACTGAAGCTTTCTTT. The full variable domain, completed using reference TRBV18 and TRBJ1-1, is NAGVMQNPRHLVRRRGQEARLRCSPMKGHSHVYWYRQLPEEGLKFMVYLQKENIIDESGMPKERFSAEFPKEGPSILRIQQVVRGDSAAYFCASSYQGGTEAFFGQGTRLTVV.

The CDR3 DNA is TGTGCCAGCCGATTGACCCGGGACAGGGTCAACGAGCAGTACTTC. This gives the protein CASRLTRDRVNEQYF. The chain uses TRBV6-6 and TRBJ2-7; 9 bases align to TRBD1. Germline values: CDR1 MNHNY, CDR2 SVGAGI (reference sequence). The CDR3 spans 15 residues. V lost 8 bases to trimming and J lost 5 bases; unmatched junction nucleotides: 13.

This CDR3 is CASRQGQGGQPQHF. The CDR3 DNA reads as TGTGCCAGCAGGCAAGGACAGGGCGGTCAGCCCCAGCATTTT. The chain carries TRBV6-5 and TRBJ1-5, with 8 nucleotides matching TRBD1. CDR1 and CDR2 (germline): MNHEY, SVGAGI. The length of the CDR3 is 14 residues. V lost 6 bases to trimming and J lost 6 bases; unmatched junction nucleotides: 7.

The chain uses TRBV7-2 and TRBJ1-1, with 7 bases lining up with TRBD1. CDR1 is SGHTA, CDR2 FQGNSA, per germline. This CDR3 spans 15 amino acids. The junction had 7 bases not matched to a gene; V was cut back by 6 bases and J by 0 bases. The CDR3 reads CASSDAGTVNTEAFF. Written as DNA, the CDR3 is TGTGCCAGCAGTGACGCTGGGACAGTGAACACTGAAGCTTTCTTT. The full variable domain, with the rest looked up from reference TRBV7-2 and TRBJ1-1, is GAGVSQSPSNKVTEKGKDVELRCDPISGHTALYWYRQSLGQGLEFLIYFQGNSAPDKSGLPSDRFSAERTGGSVSTLTIQRTQQEDSAVYLCASSDAGTVNTEAFFGQGTRLTVV.

The CDR3 DNA reads TGTGCCAGCAGCTTAGCCACAGCGGGAGGGCCTGGGGAGACCCAGTACTTC. It encodes CASSLATAGGPGETQYF. The chain employs TRBV7-2 and TRBJ2-5; 10 bases agree with TRBD2. The CDR3 is made up of 17 amino acids. V was pared by 0 bases and J by 5 bases, with 9 bases of the junction left unmatched. Germline V CDR1 and CDR2: SGHTA, FQGNSA.

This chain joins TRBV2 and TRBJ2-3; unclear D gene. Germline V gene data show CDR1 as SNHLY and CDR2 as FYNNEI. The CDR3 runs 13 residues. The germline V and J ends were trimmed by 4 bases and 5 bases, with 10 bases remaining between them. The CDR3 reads CASSGGERDTQYF. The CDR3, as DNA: TGTGCCAGCAGTGGAGGTGAGCGAGATACGCAGTATTTT.

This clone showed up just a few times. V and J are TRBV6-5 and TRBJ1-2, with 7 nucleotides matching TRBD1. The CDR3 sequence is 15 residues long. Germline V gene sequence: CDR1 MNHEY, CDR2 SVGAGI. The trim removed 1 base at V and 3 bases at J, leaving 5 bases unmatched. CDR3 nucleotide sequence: TGTGCCAGCAGTTACTTCCTCGACAGGGACTATGGCTACACCTTC. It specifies CASSYFLDRDYGYTF.

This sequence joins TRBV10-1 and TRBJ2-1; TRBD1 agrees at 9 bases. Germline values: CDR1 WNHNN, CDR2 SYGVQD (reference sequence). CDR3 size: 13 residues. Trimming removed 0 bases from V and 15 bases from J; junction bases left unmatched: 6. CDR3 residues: CASSESTGQGSFF. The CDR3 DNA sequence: TGCGCCAGCAGTGAGTCCACCGGACAGGGGTCGTTCTTC.

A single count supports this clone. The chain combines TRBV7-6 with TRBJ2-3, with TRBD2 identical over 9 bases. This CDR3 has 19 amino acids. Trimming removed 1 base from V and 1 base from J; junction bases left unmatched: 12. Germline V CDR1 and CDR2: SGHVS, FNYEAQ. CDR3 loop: CASSLVSWVAGVGTDTQYF. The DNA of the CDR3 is TGTGCCAGCAGCTTAGTCTCTTGGGTAGCGGGAGTCGGCACAGATACGCAGTATTTT.

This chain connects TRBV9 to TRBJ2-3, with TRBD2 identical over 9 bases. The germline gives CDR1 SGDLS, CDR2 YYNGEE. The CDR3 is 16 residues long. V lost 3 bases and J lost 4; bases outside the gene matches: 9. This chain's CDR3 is CASSARGGGQADTQYF. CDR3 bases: TGTGCCAGCAGCGCCCGCGGGGGGGGACAAGCAGATACGCAGTATTTT.